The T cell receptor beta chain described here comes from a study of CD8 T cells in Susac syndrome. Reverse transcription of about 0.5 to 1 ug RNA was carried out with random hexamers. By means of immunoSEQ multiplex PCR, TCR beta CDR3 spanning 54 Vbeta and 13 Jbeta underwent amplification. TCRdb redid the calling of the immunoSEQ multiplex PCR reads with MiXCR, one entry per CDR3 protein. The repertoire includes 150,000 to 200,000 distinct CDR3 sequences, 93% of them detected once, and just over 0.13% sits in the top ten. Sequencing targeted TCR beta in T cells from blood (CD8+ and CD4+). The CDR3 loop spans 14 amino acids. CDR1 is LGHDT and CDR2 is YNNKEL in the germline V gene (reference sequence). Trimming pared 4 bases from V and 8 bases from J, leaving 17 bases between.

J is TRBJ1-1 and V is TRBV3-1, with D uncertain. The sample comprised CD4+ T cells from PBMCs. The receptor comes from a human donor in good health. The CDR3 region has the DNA TGTGCCAGCAGCCCCTTTGGGCAGATGGTAGAAGCTTTCTTT. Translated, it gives CASSPFGQMVEAFF.